The 18 T cell receptor beta chains below come from one sample, sequenced in a study of T-cell memory formation after mild COVID-19. TCRdb ran MiXCR on the 5' RACE reads and lists one entry per CDR3 protein. The sample contains roughly 170,000 distinct CDR3 sequences, about 22% of which appear only once. Sequenced material: PBMCs or a T cell subset sorted from them (not recorded which). These receptors were obtained from an adult woman who had mild COVID-19 (a few samples of this study predate the infection). Cell type and time point are not known.

This clonotype has only a few counts. The V gene is TRBV4-3, the J gene TRBJ2-2; D is possibly TRBD1 (5 bases). Germline values: CDR1 LGHNA, CDR2 YSLEER. The CDR3 runs 15 residues. Trimming cost V 1 base and J 6 bases, with 12 bases left between them. The CDR3 DNA reads as TGCGCCAGCAGCCAAGTGCAGGGTGACGCCGGGGAGCTGTTTTTT. It specifies CASSQVQGDAGELFF.

This clonotype was observed a few times. One end of the junction is discordant with germline, which a read error may explain. The chain has TRBV7-7 and TRBJ2-7, with a possible D match to TRBD2 (6 bases). The CDR3 length is 13 residues. The V gene's germline CDR1 is SSHAT and CDR2 FNYEAQ (reference sequence). CDR3 in DNA: TGTGCTAGCAGCTCGCGGGGCTCCTACGAGCAGTACTTC. This translates into CASSSRGSYEQYF.

This rearrangement joins TRBV6-2 or TRBV6-3 to TRBJ2-2; D remains ambiguous. Germline CDR1 reads MNHEY; CDR2 reads SVGEGT. Between the trimmed V and J ends, which lost 2 bases and 7 bases, there was a span of 2 bases. This CDR3 comprises 11 residues. CDR3 sequence reads: CASSYIGELFF. CDR3 bases: TGTGCCAGCAGTTACATCGGGGAGCTGTTTTTT.

This clonotype appeared a few times. The chain joins TRBV3-1 to TRBJ2-7, with 8 bases matching TRBD2. J gave up 4 bases and V 4 bases, and 9 bases lay outside the gene matches. This CDR3 has 15 amino acids. The germline gives CDR1 LGHDT, CDR2 YNNKEL (reference sequence). This chain's CDR3 is CASSPESRGVYEQYF. CDR3 nucleotide sequence: TGTGCCAGCAGCCCCGAGTCGCGGGGGGTATACGAGCAGTACTTC.

This chain connects TRBV7-9 to TRBJ2-7; TRBD1 matches at 8 bases. The length of the CDR3 is 13 residues. Germline-derived CDR1 and CDR2 are SEHNR and FQNEAQ (reference sequence). V was clipped by 3 bases and J by 2 bases; unmatched bases: 0. CDR3: CASSLDRAYEQYF. The CDR3 bases are TGTGCCAGCAGCTTGGACAGGGCCTACGAGCAGTACTTC.

V gene TRBV29-1 combines with J gene TRBJ2-7; TRBD2 is a possible D gene (6 bases). Trimming stripped 2 bases from V and 6 bases from J, with 20 bases between. The CDR3 runs to 15 residues. Looked up from germline, CDR1 is SQVTM and CDR2 is ANQGSEA. CDR3 in amino acids: CSVEWQGGYQGEQYF. The CDR3 nucleotides are TGCAGCGTTGAATGGCAGGGAGGCTACCAGGGCGAGCAGTACTTC.

This clonotype has at least ten counts. This chain links TRBV5-6 with TRBJ2-7, with 9 bases lining up with TRBD1. The V gene's germline CDR1 is SGHDT and CDR2 YYEEEE. Losses at the gene ends were 2 bases for V and 4 bases for J; bases not matched to a gene: 1. The CDR3 runs 13 residues. CDR3 DNA: TGTGCCAGCAGCTTCGGGACAGGGTACGAGCAGTACTTC. This translates into CASSFGTGYEQYF.

This clonotype appeared a few times. The genes are TRBV6-1 and TRBJ1-5; 9 bases match TRBD1. Looked up from germline, CDR1 is MNHNS and CDR2 is SASEGT. Trimming removed 3 bases from V and 7 bases from J; junction bases left unmatched: 7. This CDR3 contains 15 residues. This CDR3 is CASSEEDRGIQPQHF. CDR3 nucleotide sequence: TGTGCCAGCAGTGAGGAAGACAGGGGGATCCAGCCCCAGCATTTT.

The rearrangement joins TRBV7-9 to TRBJ2-5; D remains unclear. CDR3 length equals 13 residues. Germline CDR1 SEHNR, CDR2 FQNEAQ (reference sequence). V lost 5 bases, J lost 1 base, and 8 bases lay in between. CDR3 coding DNA: TGTGCCAGCAGCATTTCAGGCCAAGAGACCCAGTACTTC. Encoded protein: CASSISGQETQYF.

The rearrangement joins TRBV6-7 to TRBJ1-1; D not resolved. TRBV6-7 is identified as an open reading frame with a role that is uncertain. The germline V and J ends were trimmed by 0 bases and 0 bases, with 11 bases remaining between them. This CDR3 comprises 16 residues. The CDR3 region is CASSYSVLRMNTEAFF. The CDR3 DNA reads TGTGCCAGCAGTTACTCGGTACTACGGATGAACACTGAAGCTTTCTTT.

This clonotype was recorded only once. V usage is TRBV20-1 and J usage is TRBJ2-7; D gene uncertain. Trimming shortened V by 5 bases and J by 2 bases, and 10 bases separated the two germline ends. The V gene's germline CDR1 is DFQATT and CDR2 SNEGSKA (reference sequence). The CDR3 totals 12 residues. CDR3 nucleotide sequence: TGCAGTGCTGGTCAGGTTACCTACGAGCAGTACTTC. Amino acid sequence: CSAGQVTYEQYF.

The V gene is TRBV5-4, the J gene TRBJ2-1; no clear D gene. Germline V CDR1 and CDR2: SGHNT, YYREEE (reference sequence). The CDR3 loop spans 11 amino acids. Trimming took off 3 bases at V and 8 bases at J, with 6 bases between the two ends. CDR3 sequence: CASSYVDEQFF. CDR3 DNA: TGTGCCAGCAGCTATGTCGATGAGCAGTTCTTC.

The gene calls are TRBV5-1 and TRBJ1-1, with D hard to call. The CDR3 loop spans 14 amino acids. V dropped 1 base and J dropped 4 bases, with 11 bases sitting between them. The germline gives CDR1 SGHRS, CDR2 YFSETQ. As DNA, the CDR3 is TGCGCCAGCAGCTTGAGGCAGGCAAGCACTGAAGCTTTCTTT. Amino acid sequence: CASSLRQASTEAFF.

This clonotype has more than one count but fewer than ten. The V and J genes are TRBV7-9 and TRBJ2-3; no clear D gene. The CDR3 contains 13 residues. With 4 bases removed from V and 4 bases from J, the gap between germline ends came to 9 bases. The germline V gene encodes CDR1 SEHNR and CDR2 FQNEAQ (reference sequence). CDR3 nucleotide sequence: TGTGCCAGCAGCTGGGGTGGCGCAGATACGCAGTATTTT. It yields the protein CASSWGGADTQYF.

The chain recombines TRBV4-1 with TRBJ1-2; D gene ambiguous. The CDR3 is 16 residues long. V was trimmed by 1 base and J by 6 bases, leaving 18 bases between them. Germline CDR1 MGHRA, CDR2 YSYEKL. In nucleotides, the CDR3 is TGCGCCAGCAGCCAAGCCCCCGCCTCAAGCGGGGATGGCTACACCTTC. This encodes CASSQAPASSGDGYTF.

The rearrangement uses TRBV4-2 and TRBJ2-7; the D is unclear. V lost 0 bases, J lost 5 bases, and 11 bases lay in between. This CDR3 spans 14 amino acids. Germline assignment: CDR1 LGHNA and CDR2 YNFKEQ. CDR3 sequence: CASSQERPSHEQYF. In nucleotides, the CDR3 is TGTGCCAGCAGCCAAGAAAGGCCGTCTCACGAGCAGTACTTC.

The CDR3 DNA reads TGCGCCAGCAGCTTGGGAGGAGGGGAAACCACAGATACGCAGTATTTT. It yields the protein CASSLGGGETTDTQYF. The chain employs TRBV5-1 and TRBJ2-3, with a weak D call TRBD2 (6 bases). The V gene lost 0 bases and the J gene lost 2 bases, with 13 bases spanning the gap. Germline CDR1 reads SGHRS; CDR2 reads YFSETQ. The CDR3 is 16 amino acids.

The table lists this clonotype with a few counts. Written as DNA, the CDR3 is TGTGCCAGCAGTAGAAGCGAACTGTCGGAGCAGTACTTC. It is translated as CASSRSELSEQYF. V and J are TRBV12-3 or TRBV12-4 and TRBJ2-7, with D unclear. The V gene lost 5 bases and the J gene lost 7 bases, with 15 bases spanning the gap. There are 13 residues in the CDR3.